These 13 T cell receptor beta chains came from one sample sequenced in a study of shared clonotypes between healthy human individuals. The table came from immunoSEQ multiplex PCR; TCRdb's copy has only in-frame clones and leaves some out. The sample comprises about 1.1 million clones, approximately 80% of which are singletons, and 0.5% to 0.65% rests with the top ten. Sequenced sample: memory CD4+ T cells from PBMCs. Subset noted: CD45RA-negative fraction. Receptor source: a man younger than 30 in good health. Some clones in this sample may be carry-over from other donors' samples.

This chain joins TRBV6-1 and TRBJ2-5; TRBD1 or TRBD2 may be the D gene (5 bases each). The CDR3 sequence is 15 residues long. Per germline, CDR1 MNHNS and CDR2 SASEGT. Deletions cut 2 bases from V and 4 bases from J, with 14 bases between. The chain's CDR3 is CASSEIGEIGETQYF. The CDR3 bases are TGTGCCAGCAGTGAAATAGGGGAGATCGGAGAGACCCAGTACTTC.

In DNA form, the CDR3 reads TGCGCCAGCAGCTTAGGTTTGGGGGGCGGCACTGAAGCTTTCTTT. This translates into CASSLGLGGGTEAFF. The J gene is TRBJ1-1, the V gene TRBV5-1; possible D gene TRBD1, 6 bases. Per the germline V gene, CDR1 is SGHRS and CDR2 is YFSETQ. The V end lost 2 bases, the J end lost 4 bases, and 15 bases lay between the germline ends. The CDR3 totals 15 residues.

The chain employs TRBV5-4 and TRBJ1-6; 7 bases align to TRBD1. Germline CDR1 is SGHNT and CDR2 is YYREEE (reference sequence). With V trimmed by 3 bases and J by 5 bases, 5 bases remained unmatched. The CDR3 is 15 residues long. The chain's CDR3 is CASSSQTGNNSPLHF. The CDR3 coding sequence is TGTGCCAGCAGCTCTCAGACAGGGAATAATTCACCCCTCCACTTT.

This sequence joins TRBV28 and TRBJ1-4; tentatively, D is TRBD1 (6 bases). Germline assignment: CDR1 MDHEN and CDR2 SYDVKM. The CDR3 is 16 amino acids. V shed 8 bases and J shed 6 bases, with 22 bases lying between them. CDR3 DNA: TGTGCCAGCTCGGACAGTAGGGCCGCTTTTTATGAAAAACTGTTTTTT. Translating it yields CASSDSRAAFYEKLFF. The full variable domain, with the rest looked up from reference TRBV28 and TRBJ1-4, is DVKVTQSSRYLVKRTGEKVFLECVQDMDHENMFWYRQDPGLGLRLIYFSYDVKMKEKGDIPEGYSVSREKKERFSLILESASTNQTSMYLCASSDSRAAFYEKLFFGSGTQLSVL.

The V gene is TRBV27, the J gene TRBJ1-1; 8 nucleotides line up with TRBD1. This CDR3 has 15 amino acids. V lost 6 bases, J lost 2 bases, and 8 bases stayed unmatched. Germline lookup yields CDR1 MNHEY and CDR2 SMNVEV (reference sequence). CDR3 in amino acids: CASSPYRGKNTEAFF. CDR3 DNA sequence: TGTGCCAGCAGCCCTTACAGGGGGAAAAACACTGAAGCTTTCTTT.

Only a few counts were recorded for this clone. The V and J genes are TRBV5-4 and TRBJ2-7, with unresolved D. This CDR3 has 13 amino acids. Trimming removed 4 bases from V and 2 bases from J, with 10 bases in between. Looked up from germline, CDR1 is SGHNT and CDR2 is YYREEE (reference sequence). DNA for the CDR3: TGTGCCAGCAGCCGACCTGAGGCCTACGAGCAGTACTTC. Encoded protein: CASSRPEAYEQYF.

The V call is TRBV7-9, the J call TRBJ1-1, with 8 bases lining up with TRBD1. The germline V gene has CDR1 SEHNR and CDR2 FQNEAQ (reference sequence). Trimming removed 8 bases from V and 1 base from J; junction bases left unmatched: 12. The CDR3 runs to 16 residues. The CDR3 loop is CASQPQGGPWNTEAFF. Here the CDR3 DNA reads TGTGCCAGCCAACCACAGGGGGGGCCGTGGAACACTGAAGCTTTCTTT. Full variable domain (rest looked up from reference TRBV7-9 and TRBJ1-1): DTGVSQNPRHKITKRGQNVTFRCDPISEHNRLYWYRQTLGQGPEFLTYFQNEAQLEKSRLLSDRFSAERPKGSFSTLEIQRTEQGDSAMYLCASQPQGGPWNTEAFFGQGTRLTVV.

Worth noting for this clone: Distinct nucleotide sequences in the sample also encode this CDR3. The rearrangement links TRBV19 to TRBJ2-3; a weak D match, TRBD2 (5 bases). The V and J ends lost 4 bases and 6 bases respectively, with 5 bases between them. This CDR3 is built from 11 residues. CDR1 is LNHDA, CDR2 SQIVND, per germline (reference sequence). CDR3 nucleotides: TGTGCCAGTAGTACGGGGGATACGCAGTATTTT. The encoded protein is CASSTGDTQYF.

V usage is TRBV7-9 and J usage is TRBJ2-3, with D perhaps matching TRBD2 (5 bases). Germline-derived CDR1 and CDR2 are SEHNR and FQNEAQ (reference sequence). The V end lost 5 bases, the J end lost 6 bases, and 18 bases lay between the germline ends. The CDR3 contains 15 residues. CDR3 nucleotide sequence: TGTGCCAGCAGCCCCCGAGGGTCTCGTCAGGATACGCAGTATTTT. Protein: CASSPRGSRQDTQYF. Full variable domain (remainder filled in from reference TRBV7-9 and TRBJ2-3): DTGVSQNPRHKITKRGQNVTFRCDPISEHNRLYWYRQTLGQGPEFLTYFQNEAQLEKSRLLSDRFSAERPKGSFSTLEIQRTEQGDSAMYLCASSPRGSRQDTQYFGPGTRLTVL.

The gene calls are TRBV2 and TRBJ2-5; D possibly corresponds to TRBD1 (5 bases). The tail of the sequence fits TRBJ2-7 better, so the J call may be wrong. CDR1 and CDR2 from the germline V gene are SNHLY and FYNNEI. This CDR3 contains 13 residues. DNA of the CDR3: TGTGCCAGCAGGAGGACATCGTCGGGCGAGCAGTACTTC. It encodes CASRRTSSGEQYF.

On this clone itself: One base away lies a much larger clone, so this may be a sequencing read error. Additional DNA sequences in this sample encode the identical CDR3. This sequence joins TRBV7-8 and TRBJ2-1; D not resolved. V was cut by 3 bases and J by 4 bases, with 1 base left in between. In germline, CDR1 is SGHVS, CDR2 FQNEAQ. The CDR3 sequence is 11 residues long. The DNA of the CDR3 is TGTGCCAGCAGCTTTTACAATGAGCAGTTCTTC. It encodes CASSFYNEQFF.

This clone turned up a few times. The chain is built from TRBV28 and TRBJ1-1; 8 positions agree with TRBD1. V lost 8 bases, J lost 4 bases, and 15 bases stayed unmatched. There are 16 residues in the CDR3. CDR1 and CDR2 from the germline V gene are MDHEN and SYDVKM. CDR3 region: CASSSPGGTGSTEAFF. The CDR3 DNA follows: TGTGCCAGCTCATCCCCTGGAGGGACAGGTAGCACTGAAGCTTTCTTT.

This clone was recorded at least ten times. This chain joins TRBV9 and TRBJ2-1, with 12 positions matching TRBD1. This CDR3 has 15 residues. Germline values: CDR1 SGDLS, CDR2 YYNGEE. J gave up 8 bases and V 3 bases, and 6 bases lay outside the gene matches. This chain's CDR3 is CASSATGTGGHEQFF. In DNA, the CDR3 is TGTGCCAGCAGCGCAACCGGGACAGGGGGCCATGAGCAGTTCTTC.